This T cell receptor beta chain was found in a study of T cell changes during pregnancy in multiple sclerosis. Trimming cost V 4 bases and J 6 bases; bases outside gene matches: 9. This CDR3 has 17 residues. Germline CDR1 reads LNHDA; CDR2 reads SQIVND (reference sequence). Data came from immunoSEQ multiplex PCR; TCRdb stores just in-frame clones and leaves some out. The sample shows around 29,000 clones, around 88% of them seen only once. The sample in question was CD4+ T cells from peripheral blood mononuclear cells, obtained in the first trimester of pregnancy. The receptor's source is a female donor in good health, enrolled as a control in a pregnancy study. This chain joins TRBV19 and TRBJ2-2; 12 nucleotides line up with TRBD1. CDR3 loop: CASSRLSGTGGSGELFF. CDR3 DNA: TGTGCCAGTAGTAGACTTTCCGGGACAGGGGGCTCCGGGGAGCTGTTTTTT.